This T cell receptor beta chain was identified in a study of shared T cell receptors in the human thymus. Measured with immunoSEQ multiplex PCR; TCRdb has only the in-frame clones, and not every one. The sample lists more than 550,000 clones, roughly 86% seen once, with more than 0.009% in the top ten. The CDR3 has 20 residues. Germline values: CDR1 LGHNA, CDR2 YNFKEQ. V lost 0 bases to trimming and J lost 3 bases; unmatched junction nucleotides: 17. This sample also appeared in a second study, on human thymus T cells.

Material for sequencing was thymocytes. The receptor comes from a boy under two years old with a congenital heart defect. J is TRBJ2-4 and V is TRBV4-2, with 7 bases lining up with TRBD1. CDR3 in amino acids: CASSQDLQRTGREDKNIQYF. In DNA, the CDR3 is TGTGCCAGCAGCCAAGATCTTCAAAGGACAGGTCGAGAGGACAAAAACATTCAGTACTTC.